This is a list of T cell receptor beta chains from one sample in a study of response to subunit inactivated influenza vaccine. Each CDR3 protein is one row after TCRdb ran MiXCR on the RT-PCR reads. The sample records over 800,000 distinct CDR3 sequences, around 21% being singletons. Sequencing was performed on PBMCs from blood, taken approximately 5 days after vaccination. The receptors derive from a man aged 50-59 years who received an inactivated influenza vaccine. Each CDR3 is given with its conserved first and last residue. Each record gives: J gene, D gene, V gene, clone size, CDR3 DNA, CDR3 protein. D genes are given only for firm matches. The size of a clone is reported for some rows only, either as once, few or many, or as a class for expanded clones.

J: TRBJ2-2; D: .; V: TRBV10-3; size: few; DNA: TGTGCCATCAGAGGGTCACAGCTCGACACCGGGGAGCTGTTTTTT; CDR3: CAIRGSQLDTGELFF
J: TRBJ2-5; D: TRBD2; V: TRBV28; size: few; DNA: TGTGCCAGCAGTCCGCGGTTTCGGGGCGGGGGGACCCAGTACTTC; CDR3: CASSPRFRGGGTQYF
J: TRBJ2-5; D: TRBD2; V: TRBV3-1; size: few; DNA: TGTGCCAGCAGCCAAGACGCTAGCGGGGGGGCCCAGTACTTC; CDR3: CASSQDASGGAQYF
J: TRBJ2-1; D: .; V: TRBV7-2; size: .; DNA: TGTGCCAGCAGCCTGGTGAAGGGTGTAAGCAATGAGCAGTTCTTC; CDR3: CASSLVKGVSNEQFF
J: TRBJ2-3; D: TRBD1; V: TRBV5-1; size: few; DNA: TGCGCCAGCAGCACGGACAGGCCCACAGATACGCAGTATTTT; CDR3: CASSTDRPTDTQYF
J: TRBJ2-1; D: .; V: TRBV15; size: .; DNA: TGTGCCACCAGCAGTGGGAGTGGGATCTACAATGAGCAGTTCTTC; CDR3: CATSSGSGIYNEQFF
J: TRBJ1-2; D: .; V: TRBV29-1; size: .; DNA: TGCAGCGTTGGAGATAGTCGGGGCTACACCTTC; CDR3: CSVGDSRGYTF
J: TRBJ2-5; D: TRBD2; V: TRBV4-3; size: many; DNA: TGCGCCAGCAGCCAAGGGAGTAGACTAGCGGGGTACCAAGAGACCCAGTACTTC; CDR3: CASSQGSRLAGYQETQYF
J: TRBJ1-5; D: .; V: TRBV10-2; size: .; DNA: TGCGCCAGCAGATCGGACAGCGGCACTAGCAATCAGCCCCAGCATTTT; CDR3: CASRSDSGTSNQPQHF
J: TRBJ2-1; D: .; V: TRBV30; size: once; DNA: TGTGCCTGGAGTCTGGCGTTCGGTGAGCAGTTCTTC; CDR3: CAWSLAFGEQFF
J: TRBJ1-5; D: .; V: TRBV6-1; size: .; DNA: TGTGCCAGCAGTCCCCACGGGGGGGCTGACAATCAGCCCCAGCATTTT; CDR3: CASSPHGGADNQPQHF
J: TRBJ1-1; D: .; V: TRBV19; size: .; DNA: TGTGCCAGTAATGGGGGGGCTGAAGCTTTCTTT; CDR3: CASNGGAEAFF
J: TRBJ2-7; D: TRBD2; V: TRBV11-2; size: .; DNA: TGTGCCAGCAGCTTAACCTACCGGGGGGACTACGAGCAGTACTTC; CDR3: CASSLTYRGDYEQYF
J: TRBJ2-1; D: .; V: TRBV28; size: .; DNA: TGTGCCAGCAGTTGGGGATTTCAAAACACCAATGAGCAGTTCTTC; CDR3: CASSWGFQNTNEQFF
J: TRBJ2-3; D: .; V: TRBV5-1; size: .; DNA: TGCGCCAGCAGCTTTGTATCCGCCGGGGCCGGACTGAGCACAGATACGCAGTATTTT; CDR3: CASSFVSAGAGLSTDTQYF
J: TRBJ2-5; D: .; V: TRBV12-3/TRBV12-4; size: .; DNA: TGTGCCAGCAGTTTAGATTCCTGGCGGTCTAACCAAGAGACCCAGTACTTC; CDR3: CASSLDSWRSNQETQYF
J: TRBJ2-5; D: .; V: TRBV7-2; size: .; DNA: TGTGCCAGCAGCCTCGTGGGCCCAGGGGCTCAAGAGACCCAGTACTTC; CDR3: CASSLVGPGAQETQYF
J: TRBJ2-5; D: TRBD2; V: TRBV18; size: .; DNA: TGTGCCAGCTCACCCCTGGGAGGACTAGCTGACGGGGGGACCCAGTACTTC; CDR3: CASSPLGGLADGGTQYF
J: TRBJ2-3; D: .; V: TRBV29-1; size: few; DNA: TGCAGCGTCTCTATTACAGGGTGGACAGATACGCAGTATTTT; CDR3: CSVSITGWTDTQYF
J: TRBJ2-6; D: TRBD1; V: TRBV7-9; size: .; DNA: TGTGCCAGCAGCTTCTGGGGACAGGGCTCTGGGGCCAACGTCCTGACTTTC; CDR3: CASSFWGQGSGANVLTF
J: TRBJ2-3; D: TRBD2; V: TRBV11-2; size: once; DNA: TGTGCCAGCAGCTTAGGGGGACTAGCGGAGGGCACAGATACGCAGTATTTT; CDR3: CASSLGGLAEGTDTQYF
J: TRBJ2-3; D: .; V: TRBV7-8; size: few; DNA: TGTGCCAGCAGCTTCCTAGGGGGATCTAGCACAGATACGCAGTATTTT; CDR3: CASSFLGGSSTDTQYF
J: TRBJ2-1; D: TRBD2; V: TRBV7-9; size: many; DNA: TGTGCCAGCAGCTTAGAAGCGGGGGTGGATGAGCAGTTCTTC; CDR3: CASSLEAGVDEQFF
J: TRBJ2-3; D: TRBD2; V: TRBV30; size: few; DNA: TGTGCCTGGGCGAGAGGGACTAGCGGGTTTGATACGCAGTATTTT; CDR3: CAWARGTSGFDTQYF
J: TRBJ2-7; D: .; V: TRBV7-2; size: many; DNA: TGTGCCAGCAGCCAGGGCCAGGGGAGGTACGAGCAGTACTTC; CDR3: CASSQGQGRYEQYF
J: TRBJ2-3; D: .; V: TRBV5-1; size: .; DNA: TGCGCCAGCAGATCCGACAGCGGTGCTAGCACAGATACGCAGTATTTT; CDR3: CASRSDSGASTDTQYF
J: TRBJ1-3; D: TRBD1; V: TRBV18; size: .; DNA: TGTGCCAGCTCACCACGAGGGACAGGCGGAAACACCATATATTTT; CDR3: CASSPRGTGGNTIYF
J: TRBJ2-3; D: TRBD2; V: TRBV6-1; size: .; DNA: TGTGCCAGCAGGGTTCTAGCGGGAGTTGCAGATACGCAGTATTTT; CDR3: CASRVLAGVADTQYF
J: TRBJ1-3; D: .; V: TRBV7-2; size: .; DNA: TGTGCCAGCAGGCAACTGGCGGAGGTCACCATATATTTT; CDR3: CASRQLAEVTIYF
J: TRBJ2-7; D: .; V: TRBV15; size: few; DNA: TGTGCCACCAGCAGAGAGCCAGGGGTTGTCTACGAGCAGTACTTC; CDR3: CATSREPGVVYEQYF
J: TRBJ2-2; D: .; V: TRBV12-3/TRBV12-4; size: .; DNA: TGTGCCAGCAGTTTACGTGACCCCGGGACCGGGGAGCTGTTTTTT; CDR3: CASSLRDPGTGELFF
J: TRBJ1-1; D: .; V: TRBV29-1; size: many; DNA: TGCAGCGCGGGGAACACTGAAGCTTTCTTT; CDR3: CSAGNTEAFF
J: TRBJ2-1; D: TRBD2; V: TRBV28; size: .; DNA: TGTGCCAGCAGTTTAACTAGCGGGAGGGCCACAGAGCAGTTCTTC; CDR3: CASSLTSGRATEQFF
J: TRBJ2-3; D: TRBD1; V: TRBV5-1; size: many; DNA: TGCGCCAGCAGCTACGGGACAGGGAGCACAGATACGCAGTATTTT; CDR3: CASSYGTGSTDTQYF
J: TRBJ1-6; D: .; V: TRBV20-1; size: few; DNA: TGCAGTGCTAGAGGGCAATGGGGATCACCCCTCCACTTT; CDR3: CSARGQWGSPLHF
J: TRBJ2-7; D: TRBD1; V: TRBV5-5; size: .; DNA: TGTGCCAGCAGCATCTCCGGGACAGGGTCCTACGAGCAGTACTTC; CDR3: CASSISGTGSYEQYF
J: TRBJ1-2; D: TRBD1; V: TRBV12-3/TRBV12-4; size: .; DNA: TGTGCCAGCAGTACCCCCGGGACAGGGGGCGTTTCGGGCTACACCTTC; CDR3: CASSTPGTGGVSGYTF
J: TRBJ2-5; D: TRBD2; V: TRBV7-2; size: few; DNA: TGTGCCAGCAGCACGGGACTAGCGGGGGCCGGGACCCAGTACTTC; CDR3: CASSTGLAGAGTQYF
J: TRBJ2-5; D: .; V: TRBV25-1; size: few; DNA: TGTGCCAGCAGTGAATCGGGCAGACTACAAGAGACCCAGTACTTC; CDR3: CASSESGRLQETQYF
J: TRBJ2-7; D: TRBD2; V: TRBV6-1; size: few; DNA: TGTGCCAGCATGACTTCGTTGGGGGGGTACGAGCAGTACTTC; CDR3: CASMTSLGGYEQYF
J: TRBJ2-7; D: TRBD2; V: TRBV4-3; size: few; DNA: TGCGCCAGCAGCCAAACTCTAGCGGGAGAGAACTACGAGCAGTACTTC; CDR3: CASSQTLAGENYEQYF